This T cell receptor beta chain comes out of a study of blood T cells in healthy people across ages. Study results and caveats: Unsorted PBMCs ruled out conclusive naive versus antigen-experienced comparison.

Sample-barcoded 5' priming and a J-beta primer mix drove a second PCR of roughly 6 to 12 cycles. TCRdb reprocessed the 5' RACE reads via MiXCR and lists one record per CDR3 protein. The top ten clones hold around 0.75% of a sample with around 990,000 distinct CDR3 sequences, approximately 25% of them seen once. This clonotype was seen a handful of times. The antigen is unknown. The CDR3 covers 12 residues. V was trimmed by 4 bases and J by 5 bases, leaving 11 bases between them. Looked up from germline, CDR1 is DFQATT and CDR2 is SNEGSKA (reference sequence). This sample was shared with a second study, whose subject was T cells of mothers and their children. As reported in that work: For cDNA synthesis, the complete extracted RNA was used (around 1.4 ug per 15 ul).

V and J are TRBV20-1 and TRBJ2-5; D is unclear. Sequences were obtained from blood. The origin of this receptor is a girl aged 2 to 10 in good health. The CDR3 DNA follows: TGCAGTGCTATCGACCCCAAGGAGACCCAGTACTTC. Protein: CSAIDPKETQYF.